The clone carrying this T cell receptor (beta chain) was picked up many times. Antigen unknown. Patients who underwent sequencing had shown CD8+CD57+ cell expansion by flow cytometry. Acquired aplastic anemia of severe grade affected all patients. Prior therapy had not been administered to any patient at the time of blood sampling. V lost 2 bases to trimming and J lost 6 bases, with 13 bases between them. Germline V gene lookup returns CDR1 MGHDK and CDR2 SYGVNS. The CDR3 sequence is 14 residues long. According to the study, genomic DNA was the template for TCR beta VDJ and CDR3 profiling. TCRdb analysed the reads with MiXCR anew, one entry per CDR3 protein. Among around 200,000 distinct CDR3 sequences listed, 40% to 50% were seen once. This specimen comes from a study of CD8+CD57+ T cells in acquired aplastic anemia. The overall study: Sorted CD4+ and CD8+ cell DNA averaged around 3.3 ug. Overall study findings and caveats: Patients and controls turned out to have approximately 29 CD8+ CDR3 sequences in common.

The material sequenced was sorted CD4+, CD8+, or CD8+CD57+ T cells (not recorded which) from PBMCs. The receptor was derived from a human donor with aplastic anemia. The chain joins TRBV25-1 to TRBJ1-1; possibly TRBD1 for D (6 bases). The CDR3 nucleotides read TGTGCCAGCAGTGAAAAGCAGGGGAGGGCTGAAGCTTTCTTT. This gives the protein CASSEKQGRAEAFF.